Given below is one T cell receptor beta chain in context. The antigen is not known. This specimen comes from a study of shared clonotypes between healthy human individuals. About the study: Plates per donor: three CD4 naive, three CD4 memory, two CD8 naive, one CD8 memory.

Study-level points and caveats: Blood alone was sampled, and tissue repertoires likely differ. Shared clonotypes: about 5% naive CD4, 3.5% to 4% naive CD8, less than 2.5% memory CD4, more than 0.3% memory CD8.

Repertoires were generated with immunoSEQ multiplex PCR, while TCRdb's copy carries only in-frame clones and drops some. The sample has fewer than 1.8 million clones; 98% to 99% are singletons. Sequencing input: naive CD4+ T cells sorted from blood. The subset was: CD45RA+ positively selected. The receptor was derived from a man aged 25 to 45 in good health.

CDR3: CASSPQGRPSTDTQYF. CDR3 bases: TGCGCCAGCAGCCCACAGGGGCGACCTAGCACAGATACGCAGTATTTT. The gene calls are TRBV10-1 and TRBJ2-3; 7 nucleotides agree with TRBD1. CDR1 WNHNN and CDR2 SYGVQD come from the germline V gene (reference sequence). Losses at the gene ends were 6 bases for V and 0 bases for J; bases not matched to a gene: 9. The CDR3 extends over 16 amino acids.